What follows are 3 T cell receptor beta chains derived from one specimen sequenced in a study of a mutant IDH1 vaccine in newly diagnosed glioma. These TCRs are of unknown antigen specificity. Profiled with immunoSEQ multiplex PCR; TCRdb holds only in-frame clones, not every one. The sample consists of about 48,000 clones, roughly 80% of them appearing once. The sample's time point: week 35, safety follow-up. In the vaccine, a single dose held 300 ug of the mutant IDH1 20-mer peptide, along with topical imiquimod. The sample was PBMCs, taken from a glioma patient whose treatment included an IDH1 peptide vaccine. These receptors all come from a man in his forties with glioma.

This clone has more than one count but fewer than ten. The chain uses TRBV29-1 and TRBJ1-2; possibly TRBD1 for D (5 bases). With 7 bases removed from V and 1 base from J, the gap between germline ends came to 10 bases. CDR1 SQVTM and CDR2 ANQGSEA come from the germline V gene. The CDR3 is made up of 12 amino acids. For the CDR3, the DNA is TGCAGCGCCGCTCAGGGTAACTATGGCTACACCTTC. It yields the protein CSAAQGNYGYTF.

This clone was observed a few times. The V call is TRBV15, the J call TRBJ1-6; no firm D call. This CDR3 contains 16 residues. V was trimmed by 1 base and J by 10 bases, leaving 17 bases between them. Germline CDR1 LNHNV, CDR2 YYDKDF (reference sequence). CDR3 sequence: CATSRGTGGERSPLHF. The CDR3 nucleotides read TGTGCCACCAGCAGAGGGACGGGCGGGGAACGATCACCCCTCCACTTT.

The chain employs TRBV6-1 and TRBJ2-3, with 9 bases matching TRBD2. J gave up 4 bases and V 1 base, and 3 bases lay outside the gene matches. Germline assignment: CDR1 MNHNS and CDR2 SASEGT. The CDR3 length is 15 residues. CDR3 coding DNA: TGTGCCAGCAGTGAAGGCGGGGGGGCCCCAGATACGCAGTATTTT. Translation: CASSEGGGAPDTQYF.